This T cell receptor (beta chain) was recovered during a study of identical twins listed by TCRdb under 2016. Context from the whole study: The study deep-sequenced TCR alpha and beta repertoires from monozygotic twins, unrelated adults of various ages and cord blood to test whether fetal clonotypes persist. Replicate twin experiments were performed at different times using different library preparation protocols to rule out contamination.

The research as a whole found: A weaker excess of twin sharing was found in beta out-of-frame sequences because the signal-to-noise ratio was lowered by fewer shared sequences. Abundant cord blood beta clonotypes had fewer insertions, young adult naive repertoires showed a similar but weaker trend, and memory repertoires showed no such trend. Conclusions relied on cross-sectional statistical analysis, since the same donors could not be followed over many years. Out-of-frame TCR alpha sequences shared between twins showed an excess of low generation-probability sequences compared with coincidental sharing between unrelated individuals. In monozygotic twins, out-of-frame TCR alpha sharing was systematically underestimated by recombination models, although the models agreed with sharing between unrelated individuals. Invariant T cells such as MAIT and iNKT could partly confound zero-insertion analyses, though diverse VJ usage argued against this for most clonotypes.

Only healthy Caucasian donors were included. The twin cohort consisted of three pairs of female monozygotic twins, all aged roughly 18 to 29 years. Miltenyi CD45RO+ enrichment and human naive T-cell isolation kits were used to isolate memory (CD45RO+) and naive T cells from PBMC. With regard to this clonotype: Its antigen specificity is not known. One base away there is no much larger clone; base qualities are not given.

Trimming costs V 4 bases and J 6 bases, and their ends lie 13 bases apart. There are 13 amino acids in the CDR3, from cysteine to phenylalanine inclusive. CDR3 DNA only is kept here, 39 bases in frame from base 1. Based on the germline V gene, the CDR1 and CDR2 sequences are MDHEN and SYDVKM. The method was 5' RACE. Sequencing relied on an Illumina HiSeq 2000. Template switching introduced a universal primer binding site; the final cDNA contained a unique molecular identifier, enabling accurate counting of TCR cDNA molecules. Specific primers in the conserved constant-segment region were used to synthesize first-strand cDNA for the TCR alpha and beta chains. Each cDNA library was double barcoded, with a SMART-Mk sample barcode plus Illumina barcodes, to control for contamination. TruSeq adapter sequences and Illumina sample barcodes were added in two successive PCR steps. The Illumina HiSeq platform was used with custom primers to sequence TCR alpha and beta cDNA libraries. In the paper's pipeline: MiGEC processed the raw reads to extract unique molecular identifiers, while MiXCR was used to determine the CDR3 positions. For each individual, recombination models were inferred using an EM algorithm with the repgenHMM and IGoR tools. Shared clonotypes were analyzed with the tcR package in R, and sharing was normalized by the product of cloneset sizes. To study raw recombination without the effects of thymic and clonal selection, out-of-frame nonproductive sequences were analyzed. In-frame beta chains were kept once TCRdb had trimmed the public reads at Q25 with fastp and called clones with MiXCR. Every CDR3 protein is listed once, alongside the most common genes and DNA of its rows. For this entry, the V and J calls and clone size follow TCRdb and not the study's own pipeline. This sample is represented by 200,000 to 300,000 distinct CDR3 sequences; approximately 12% of them were singletons. Jointly, the top ten make up roughly 3.7% of the sample.

These data also formed part of another study, on yellow fever vaccine responses in identical twins. As the second publication notes: The T cell response to vaccination in identical twins was reported by the authors to appear partly convergent and partly personalized. In identical twins, the study followed T cell clones that responded to the vaccine with precision.

Sequenced sample: memory (CD45RO+) T cells sorted from blood. The cell subset or site tag for this specimen amounts to: CD45RO+ enriched T cells. The chain is made from TRBV28 and TRBJ2-7; the D segment cannot be called with confidence. The clonotype comes from a woman aged 18-30 years in good health. The nucleotide sequence reads TGTGCCAGCAGTTCCTTGTCTCCCCCCGAGCAGTACTTC. This translates into CASSSLSPPEQYF.